The rows below give T cell receptor beta chains drawn from one sample of a study of T cells in Graves' hyperthyroidism and ophthalmopathy. Via MiXCR, TCRdb re-called the multiplex PCR reads, giving one row per CDR3 protein. The repertoire has 600,000 to 700,000 distinct CDR3 sequences, roughly 15% of them found once; the top ten carry 3.5% to 4.5%. Sequenced: blood. All receptors come from a woman between 40 and 50 years old with Graves' ophthalmopathy. CDR3s include the opening cysteine and the closing phenylalanine or tryptophan. The order of the fields is CDR3 protein, CDR3 DNA, V gene, clone size, J gene, D gene, CDR3 length. D genes are given only for firm matches. Rows give clone size only sometimes, using once, few, many, or a class for an expanded clone.

CDR3 protein: CASSPELTYEQYF; CDR3 DNA: TGTGCCAGCAGCCCTGAGCTGACCTACGAGCAGTACTTC; V gene: TRBV7-6; clone size: .; J gene: TRBJ2-7; D gene: .; CDR3 length: 13
CDR3 protein: CASSVDGGLIYEQYF; CDR3 DNA: TGTGCCAGCAGTGTCGATGGGGGACTAATCTACGAGCAGTACTTC; V gene: TRBV25-1; clone size: many; J gene: TRBJ2-7; D gene: TRBD2; CDR3 length: 15
CDR3 protein: CASSESVGLGANVLTF; CDR3 DNA: TGTGCCAGCAGTGAATCGGTGGGGCTCGGGGCCAACGTCCTGACTTTC; V gene: TRBV6-1; clone size: many; J gene: TRBJ2-6; D gene: .; CDR3 length: 16
CDR3 protein: CASSLEVAGPYEQYF; CDR3 DNA: TGTGCCAGCAGCTTAGAGGTAGCGGGTCCCTACGAGCAGTACTTC; V gene: TRBV11-3; clone size: .; J gene: TRBJ2-7; D gene: TRBD2; CDR3 length: 15
CDR3 protein: CASSQQQGFTGELFF; CDR3 DNA: TGCGCCAGCAGCCAACAACAGGGTTTCACCGGGGAGCTGTTTTTT; V gene: TRBV4-1; clone size: few; J gene: TRBJ2-2; D gene: .; CDR3 length: 15
CDR3 protein: CASSSLYRDRDHEQYF; CDR3 DNA: TGTGCCAGCAGCTCTCTTTACCGGGACAGGGACCACGAGCAGTACTTC; V gene: TRBV11-1; clone size: .; J gene: TRBJ2-7; D gene: TRBD1; CDR3 length: 16
CDR3 protein: CASSLVPLGGSGETQYF; CDR3 DNA: TGCGCCAGCAGCTTGGTGCCCCTGGGGGGCTCAGGAGAGACCCAGTACTTC; V gene: TRBV5-1; clone size: many; J gene: TRBJ2-5; D gene: .; CDR3 length: 17
CDR3 protein: CASSERSRGGGYTF; CDR3 DNA: TGTGCCAGCAGTGAAAGGAGCAGAGGAGGTGGCTACACCTTC; V gene: TRBV6-1; clone size: .; J gene: TRBJ1-2; D gene: .; CDR3 length: 14
CDR3 protein: CASSLNRQPNTEAFF; CDR3 DNA: TGTGCCAGCAGCTTGAACCGACAGCCGAACACTGAAGCTTTCTTT; V gene: TRBV5-5; clone size: few; J gene: TRBJ1-1; D gene: .; CDR3 length: 15
CDR3 protein: CASSLFRGEQYF; CDR3 DNA: TGTGCCAGCAGTTTATTTCGTGGCGAGCAGTACTTC; V gene: TRBV28; clone size: many; J gene: TRBJ2-7; D gene: .; CDR3 length: 12
CDR3 protein: CASSASGRSTDTQYF; CDR3 DNA: TGTGCCAGCAGTGCTAGCGGACGTAGCACAGATACGCAGTATTTT; V gene: TRBV2; clone size: many; J gene: TRBJ2-3; D gene: TRBD2; CDR3 length: 15
CDR3 protein: CAWGHRGWTEAFF; CDR3 DNA: TGTGCCTGGGGCCACAGGGGCTGGACTGAAGCTTTCTTT; V gene: TRBV30; clone size: .; J gene: TRBJ1-1; D gene: TRBD1; CDR3 length: 13
CDR3 protein: CASSLVQGAAQPQHF; CDR3 DNA: TGTGCCAGCAGCTTAGTACAGGGGGCTGCGCAGCCCCAGCATTTT; V gene: TRBV7-2; clone size: many; J gene: TRBJ1-5; D gene: TRBD1; CDR3 length: 15
CDR3 protein: CASSFPGVRENDYGYTF; CDR3 DNA: TGTGCCAGCAGCTTCCCCGGGGTCAGGGAAAATGATTATGGCTACACCTTC; V gene: TRBV11-1; clone size: few; J gene: TRBJ1-2; D gene: .; CDR3 length: 17
CDR3 protein: CASSLKLAGGFLNEQYF; CDR3 DNA: TGTGCCAGCAGCTTGAAACTAGCGGGAGGGTTTCTGAACGAGCAGTACTTC; V gene: TRBV5-4; clone size: many; J gene: TRBJ2-7; D gene: TRBD2; CDR3 length: 17
CDR3 protein: CASSPRLAGGGETQYF; CDR3 DNA: TGTGCCAGCAGTCCAAGACTAGCGGGAGGTGGGGAGACCCAGTACTTC; V gene: TRBV6-1; clone size: many; J gene: TRBJ2-5; D gene: TRBD2; CDR3 length: 16
CDR3 protein: CASSILHGTRYGYTF; CDR3 DNA: TGTGCCAGTAGTATCCTTCACGGGACACGCTATGGCTACACCTTC; V gene: TRBV19; clone size: few; J gene: TRBJ1-2; D gene: .; CDR3 length: 15
CDR3 protein: CASSSRSSGRAYEQYF; CDR3 DNA: TGTGCCAGCAGTTCCCGTAGTAGCGGGAGGGCATACGAGCAGTACTTC; V gene: TRBV27; clone size: .; J gene: TRBJ2-7; D gene: TRBD2; CDR3 length: 16
CDR3 protein: CASSIAHSTDYEQYF; CDR3 DNA: TGTGCCAGTAGTATAGCCCACAGCACGGACTACGAGCAGTACTTC; V gene: TRBV19; clone size: many; J gene: TRBJ2-7; D gene: .; CDR3 length: 15
CDR3 protein: CASGLLHGAGAIEQYF; CDR3 DNA: TGTGCTAGTGGTTTGCTTCACGGGGCGGGAGCAATCGAGCAGTACTTC; V gene: TRBV12-5; clone size: many; J gene: TRBJ2-7; D gene: TRBD2; CDR3 length: 16
CDR3 protein: CASSTRGQETQYF; CDR3 DNA: TGTGCCAGTAGTACCCGTGGTCAAGAGACCCAGTACTTC; V gene: TRBV19; clone size: many; J gene: TRBJ2-5; D gene: .; CDR3 length: 13
CDR3 protein: CASSEARSTTGELFF; CDR3 DNA: TGTGCCAGCAGTGAAGCGCGTAGTACGACCGGGGAGCTGTTTTTT; V gene: TRBV2; clone size: many; J gene: TRBJ2-2; D gene: .; CDR3 length: 15
CDR3 protein: CASTPGQFTYEQYF; CDR3 DNA: TGTGCCAGCACTCCGGGACAGTTCACCTACGAGCAGTACTTC; V gene: TRBV6-1; clone size: many; J gene: TRBJ2-7; D gene: TRBD1; CDR3 length: 14
CDR3 protein: CASSPRTSGYLRYEQYF; CDR3 DNA: TGTGCCAGCAGTCCCAGGACTAGCGGGTACCTCCGCTACGAGCAGTACTTC; V gene: TRBV28; clone size: .; J gene: TRBJ2-7; D gene: TRBD2; CDR3 length: 17
CDR3 protein: CASSDPEGNKNTGELFF; CDR3 DNA: TGTGCCAGCAGCGACCCGGAGGGGAATAAAAACACCGGGGAGCTGTTTTTT; V gene: TRBV9; clone size: .; J gene: TRBJ2-2; D gene: .; CDR3 length: 17
CDR3 protein: CSASPSGDSNQPQHF; CDR3 DNA: TGCAGTGCTAGCCCTTCAGGGGATAGCAATCAGCCCCAGCATTTT; V gene: TRBV20-1; clone size: many; J gene: TRBJ1-5; D gene: .; CDR3 length: 15
CDR3 protein: CASSLVTSGINTGELFF; CDR3 DNA: TGCGCCAGCAGCTTGGTAACTAGCGGGATTAACACCGGGGAGCTGTTTTTT; V gene: TRBV5-1; clone size: few; J gene: TRBJ2-2; D gene: TRBD2; CDR3 length: 17
CDR3 protein: CASREGQGAQGYTF; CDR3 DNA: TGTGCCAGCCGGGAGGGACAGGGGGCTCAAGGCTACACCTTC; V gene: TRBV28; clone size: many; J gene: TRBJ1-2; D gene: TRBD1; CDR3 length: 14
CDR3 protein: CASSGGLAGAETQYF; CDR3 DNA: TGTGCCAGCAGTGGGGGACTAGCGGGAGCAGAGACCCAGTACTTC; V gene: TRBV2; clone size: many; J gene: TRBJ2-5; D gene: TRBD2; CDR3 length: 15
CDR3 protein: CASARAAYGYTF; CDR3 DNA: TGTGCCAGCGCCAGGGCAGCTTATGGCTACACCTTC; V gene: TRBV2; clone size: .; J gene: TRBJ1-2; D gene: .; CDR3 length: 12
CDR3 protein: CASSHTRLQGAGANVLTF; CDR3 DNA: TGTGCCAGCAGTCACACCAGATTACAGGGGGCTGGGGCCAACGTCCTGACTTTC; V gene: TRBV28; clone size: many; J gene: TRBJ2-6; D gene: TRBD1; CDR3 length: 18
CDR3 protein: CATSSGQGWYEQYF; CDR3 DNA: TGTGCCACCAGCAGTGGACAGGGGTGGTACGAGCAGTACTTC; V gene: TRBV15; clone size: many; J gene: TRBJ2-7; D gene: TRBD1; CDR3 length: 14
CDR3 protein: CASTSGREAFF; CDR3 DNA: TGTGCCAGTACCTCGGGGAGAGAAGCTTTCTTT; V gene: TRBV19; clone size: .; J gene: TRBJ1-1; D gene: .; CDR3 length: 11
CDR3 protein: CASITDRGTGELFF; CDR3 DNA: TGTGCCAGCATCACGGACAGGGGAACCGGGGAGCTGTTTTTT; V gene: TRBV2; clone size: .; J gene: TRBJ2-2; D gene: TRBD1; CDR3 length: 14
CDR3 protein: CASSPGGSLSYEQYF; CDR3 DNA: TGTGCCAGCAGCCCCGGGGGTAGCCTCTCCTACGAGCAGTACTTC; V gene: TRBV6-1; clone size: many; J gene: TRBJ2-7; D gene: .; CDR3 length: 15